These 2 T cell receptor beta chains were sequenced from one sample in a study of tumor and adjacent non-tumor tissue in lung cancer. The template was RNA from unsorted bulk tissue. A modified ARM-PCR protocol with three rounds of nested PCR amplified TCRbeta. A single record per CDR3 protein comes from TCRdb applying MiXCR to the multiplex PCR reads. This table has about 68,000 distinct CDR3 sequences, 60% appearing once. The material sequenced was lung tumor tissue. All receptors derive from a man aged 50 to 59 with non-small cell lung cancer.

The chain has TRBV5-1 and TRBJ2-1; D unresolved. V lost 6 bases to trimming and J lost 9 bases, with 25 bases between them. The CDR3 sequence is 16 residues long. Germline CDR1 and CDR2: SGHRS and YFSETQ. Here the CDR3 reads CASNFLSAGVDGEQFF. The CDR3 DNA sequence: TGCGCCAGCAACTTCCTGTCGGCAGGAGTAGATGGTGAGCAGTTCTTC.

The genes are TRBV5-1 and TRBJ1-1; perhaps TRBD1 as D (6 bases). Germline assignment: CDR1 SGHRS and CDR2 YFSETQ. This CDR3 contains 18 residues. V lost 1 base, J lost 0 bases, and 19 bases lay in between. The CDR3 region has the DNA TGCGCCAGCAGCTTGAGGTCACGGGGGCGATTCATGAACACTGAAGCTTTCTTT. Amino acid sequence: CASSLRSRGRFMNTEAFF. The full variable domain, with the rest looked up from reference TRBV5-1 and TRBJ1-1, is KAGVTQTPRYLIKTRGQQVTLSCSPISGHRSVSWYQQTPGQGLQFLFEYFSETQRNKGNFPGRFSGRQFSNSRSEMNVSTLELGDSALYLCASSLRSRGRFMNTEAFFGQGTRLTVV.